Listed here are 20 T cell receptor beta chains from one sample, sequenced in a study of PD-1 blockade in classical Hodgkin lymphoma. This table comes from immunoSEQ multiplex PCR, and its TCRdb copy is limited to in-frame clones, with some not included. This table holds over 35,000 clones, approximately 87% found once. The patients all showed relapse after autologous stem cell transplantation, while their brentuximab vedotin exposure varied. The material sequenced was peripheral blood mononuclear cells (PBMCs), taken at baseline. Every receptor here comes from a human donor with classical Hodgkin lymphoma.

The V and J genes are TRBV28 and TRBJ2-7, with 8 bases fitting TRBD1. With V trimmed by 2 bases and J by 3 bases, 12 bases remained unmatched. The CDR3 totals 17 residues. Germline V CDR1 and CDR2: MDHEN, SYDVKM. Here the CDR3 reads CASSLARGQVDFYEQYF. CDR3 nucleotide sequence: TGTGCCAGCAGTTTAGCCCGGGGACAGGTTGATTTCTACGAGCAGTACTTC.

This chain uses TRBV5-1 with TRBJ2-3; D unresolved. V lost 3 bases, J lost 2 bases, and 4 bases lay in between. This CDR3 has 12 residues. Germline lookup yields CDR1 SGHRS and CDR2 YFSETQ. The CDR3 loop is CASSSATDTQYF. CDR3 DNA sequence: TGCGCCAGCAGCTCCGCCACAGATACGCAGTATTTT.

The rearrangement links TRBV6-5 to TRBJ1-3, with 10 bases identical to TRBD1. This CDR3 region has 15 residues. Germline loops: CDR1 MNHEY, CDR2 SVGAGI. J was trimmed by 6 bases and V by 6 bases; bases with no gene match: 8. This chain's CDR3 is CASSRDRGLENTIYF. The CDR3 nucleotides read TGTGCCAGCAGCCGGGACAGGGGCCTCGAAAACACCATATATTTT.

The V gene is TRBV5-1, the J gene TRBJ1-2, with 7 positions matching TRBD1. The germline V gene has CDR1 SGHRS and CDR2 YFSETQ. There are 15 residues in the CDR3. After removal of 0 bases from V and 4 bases from J, the junction contained 6 bases not matched to a gene. CDR3 loop: CASSLGGQYLYGYTF. The CDR3 nucleotides are TGCGCCAGCAGCTTGGGGGGACAGTATCTCTATGGCTACACCTTC.

The chain links TRBV5-6 to TRBJ2-7; 8 positions agree with TRBD1. The CDR3 has 15 residues. V gave up 0 bases and J gave up 2 bases; unmatched junction bases: 4. Germline V gene sequence: CDR1 SGHDT, CDR2 YYEEEE. The CDR3 is CASSLGGTGAYEQYF. In DNA, the CDR3 is TGTGCCAGCAGCTTGGGAGGGACAGGAGCCTACGAGCAGTACTTC.

The chain joins TRBV29-1 to TRBJ2-1; possibly TRBD2 for D (7 bases). CDR3 size: 14 residues. Trimming took off 8 bases at V and 1 base at J, with 15 bases between the two ends. The V gene's germline CDR1 is SQVTM and CDR2 ANQGSEA. CDR3 nucleotides: TGCAGCCTAACAGGGCGGGGGTCCTACAATGAGCAGTTCTTC. Its protein product is CSLTGRGSYNEQFF.

The chain couples TRBV6-5 to TRBJ2-1, with D possibly called TRBD1 or TRBD2 (6 bases each). The length of the CDR3 is 15 residues. The germline V gene has CDR1 MNHEY and CDR2 SVGAGI. V lost 8 bases, J lost 0 bases, and 14 bases lay in between. The DNA for the CDR3 is TGTGCCAGCCTTGGGGGGCCTGGCTCCTACAATGAGCAGTTCTTC. This sequence encodes CASLGGPGSYNEQFF.

The V gene is TRBV6-5, the J gene TRBJ1-5; tentative D call: TRBD1 (5 bases). The CDR3 sequence is 14 residues long. V gave up 5 bases and J gave up 8 bases, with 16 bases separating them. CDR1 and CDR2 from the germline V gene are MNHEY and SVGAGI. The CDR3 sequence: CASSEVRAEEPQHF. The CDR3 DNA reads as TGTGCCAGCAGTGAAGTCAGGGCCGAGGAGCCCCAGCATTTT.

This clone was recorded only once. V and J are TRBV9 and TRBJ2-5, with 7 bases matching TRBD1. The length of the CDR3 is 16 residues. CDR1 and CDR2 from the germline V gene are SGDLS and YYNGEE. Trimming at V came to 0 bases and at J to 5 bases, leaving 10 bases not matched to a gene. The CDR3 nucleotides are TGTGCCAGCAGCGTAGCAAGGGGGCTCGGGTTGGAGACCCAGTACTTC. It specifies CASSVARGLGLETQYF.

The rearrangement uses TRBV27 and TRBJ2-2; D is unclear. V dropped 5 bases and J dropped 7 bases, with 11 bases sitting between them. Germline values: CDR1 MNHEY, CDR2 SMNVEV (reference sequence). The CDR3 consists of 13 residues. The CDR3 nucleotides read TGTGCCAGCAGTCTAAATAGGTTCGGGGAGCTGTTTTTT. Translation gives CASSLNRFGELFF.

The CDR3 region is CASSLVANEKLFF. The CDR3 bases are TGTGCCAGCAGCTTAGTAGCTAATGAAAAACTGTTTTTT. This chain links TRBV7-9 with TRBJ1-4; D is uncertain. With 1 base removed from V and 3 bases from J, the gap between germline ends came to 3 bases. In germline, CDR1 is SEHNR, CDR2 FQNEAQ (reference sequence). The CDR3 consists of 13 residues.

The chain employs TRBV6-1 and TRBJ2-7; D is uncertain. The CDR3 contains 14 residues. With 4 bases removed from V and 3 bases from J, the gap between germline ends came to 13 bases. CDR1 and CDR2 from the germline V gene are MNHNS and SASEGT. CDR3 nucleotides: TGTGCCAGCAGTGCTAGGAGTGGGAACTACGAGCAGTACTTC. Amino acids: CASSARSGNYEQYF.

The sample holds a few counts of this clone. This chain connects TRBV27 to TRBJ2-6, with D unclear. Germline CDR1 MNHEY, CDR2 SMNVEV (reference sequence). The CDR3 length is 16 residues. V shed 1 base and J shed 0 bases, with 7 bases lying between them. CDR3 region: CASSLYEASGANVLTF. In DNA, the CDR3 is TGTGCCAGCAGTTTATACGAGGCCTCTGGGGCCAACGTCCTGACTTTC.

In the case of this clone: The sample holds other DNA sequences that translate to the same CDR3. The rearrangement links TRBV6-5 to TRBJ2-7; D is unresolved. Trimming cost V 2 bases and J 1 base, with 6 bases left between them. The length of the CDR3 is 13 residues. Germline CDR1 MNHEY, CDR2 SVGAGI. CDR3 sequence reads: CASSYGPSYEQYF. For the CDR3, the DNA is TGTGCCAGCAGTTACGGTCCGTCCTACGAGCAGTACTTC.

The chain combines TRBV2 with TRBJ2-2; weak D call: TRBD1 (6 bases). Germline CDR1 and CDR2: SNHLY and FYNNEI. This CDR3 comprises 13 residues. V lost 4 bases and J lost 7, with 10 bases in between. The CDR3 sequence: CASSVNRVGELFF. In nucleotides, the CDR3 is TGTGCCAGCAGTGTTAACAGGGTCGGGGAGCTGTTTTTT.

DNA for the CDR3: TGTGCCAGCAGTGACCCCGGGACAGGGGCTTCACCCCTCCACTTT. As protein: CASSDPGTGASPLHF. The rearrangement uses TRBV6-1 and TRBJ1-6; 10 bases align to TRBD1. The length of the CDR3 is 15 residues. CDR1 and CDR2 (germline): MNHNS, SASEGT. The trim removed 3 bases at V and 9 bases at J, leaving 5 bases unmatched.

The chain combines TRBV28 with TRBJ2-1; 14 positions match TRBD2. Germline assignment: CDR1 MDHEN and CDR2 SYDVKM. V shed 7 bases, J shed 8 bases, and the junction held 10 bases outside the gene matches. CDR3 length: 16 amino acids. The CDR3 region is CASTKPGLAGVYEQFF. CDR3 coding DNA: TGTGCCAGCACCAAACCGGGACTAGCGGGAGTTTATGAGCAGTTCTTC.

CDR3 sequence (DNA): TGCAGCGTTGGGGACACTGCCTACGAGCAGTACTTC. It is translated as CSVGDTAYEQYF. The chain carries TRBV29-1 and TRBJ2-7; D is perhaps TRBD1 (6 bases). V lost 4 bases and J 2 bases, leaving 9 bases between the germline ends. The CDR3 sequence is 12 residues long. The germline CDR1 and CDR2 sequences are SQVTM and ANQGSEA.

This rearrangement joins TRBV28 to TRBJ2-7; perhaps TRBD1 as D (7 bases). The germline V gene has CDR1 MDHEN and CDR2 SYDVKM. Trimming left V 4 bases short and J 4 bases short, with 14 bases between. The CDR3 has 14 residues. CDR3: CASSSGRGEYEQYF. In DNA, the CDR3 is TGTGCCAGCAGTTCGGGCAGGGGGGAGTACGAGCAGTACTTC.

V and J are TRBV7-2 and TRBJ2-1; D uncertain. The CDR3 covers 15 residues. Between the trimmed V and J ends, which lost 0 bases and 2 bases, there was a span of 8 bases. Germline V gene sequence: CDR1 SGHTA, CDR2 FQGNSA. CDR3 amino acids: CASSLARITYNEQFF. The CDR3 DNA is TGTGCCAGCAGCTTAGCCCGAATAACCTACAATGAGCAGTTCTTC.